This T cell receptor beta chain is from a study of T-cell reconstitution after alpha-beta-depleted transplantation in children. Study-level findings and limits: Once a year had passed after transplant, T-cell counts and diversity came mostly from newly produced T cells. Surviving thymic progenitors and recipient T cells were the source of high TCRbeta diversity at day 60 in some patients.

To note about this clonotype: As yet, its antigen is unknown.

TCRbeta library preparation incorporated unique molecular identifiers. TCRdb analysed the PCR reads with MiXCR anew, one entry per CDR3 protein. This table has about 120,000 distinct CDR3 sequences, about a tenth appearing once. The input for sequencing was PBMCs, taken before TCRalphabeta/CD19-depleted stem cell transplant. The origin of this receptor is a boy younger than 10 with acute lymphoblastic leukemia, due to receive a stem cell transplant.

The CDR3 DNA is TGCAGTGCTAGGACAGAAAGGAGCTCCTACGAGCAGTACTTC. It translates to CSARTERSSYEQYF. The chain uses TRBV20-1 and TRBJ2-7, with D perhaps matching TRBD1 (5 bases). The germline V and J ends were trimmed by 3 bases and 0 bases, with 12 bases remaining between them. Germline loops: CDR1 DFQATT, CDR2 SNEGSKA (reference sequence). The CDR3 contains 14 residues.